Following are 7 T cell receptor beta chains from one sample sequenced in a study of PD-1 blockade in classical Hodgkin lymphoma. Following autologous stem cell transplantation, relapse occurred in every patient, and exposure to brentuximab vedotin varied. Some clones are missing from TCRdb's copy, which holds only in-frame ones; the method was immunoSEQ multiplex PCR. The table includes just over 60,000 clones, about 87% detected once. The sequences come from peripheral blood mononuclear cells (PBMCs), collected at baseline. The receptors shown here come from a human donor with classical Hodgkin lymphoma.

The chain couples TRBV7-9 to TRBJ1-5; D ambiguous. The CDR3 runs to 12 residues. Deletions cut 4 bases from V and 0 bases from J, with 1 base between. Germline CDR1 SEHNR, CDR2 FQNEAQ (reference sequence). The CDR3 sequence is CASSYSNQPQHF. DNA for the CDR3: TGTGCCAGCAGCTATAGCAATCAGCCCCAGCATTTT.

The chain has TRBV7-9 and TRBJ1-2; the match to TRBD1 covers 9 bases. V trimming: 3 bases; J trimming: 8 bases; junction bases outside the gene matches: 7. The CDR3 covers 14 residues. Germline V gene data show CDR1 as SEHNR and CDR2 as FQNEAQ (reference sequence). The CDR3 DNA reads TGTGCCAGCAGCTTCTCGGGACAGGGCGGGGGCTACACCTTC. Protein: CASSFSGQGGGYTF.

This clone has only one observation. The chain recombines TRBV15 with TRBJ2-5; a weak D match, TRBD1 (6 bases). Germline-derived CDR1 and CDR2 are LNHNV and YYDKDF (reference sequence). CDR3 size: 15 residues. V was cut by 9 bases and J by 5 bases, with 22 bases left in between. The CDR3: CATSEVQGPGETQYF. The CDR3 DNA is TGTGCCACATCCGAAGTGCAGGGGCCAGGGGAGACCCAGTACTTC.

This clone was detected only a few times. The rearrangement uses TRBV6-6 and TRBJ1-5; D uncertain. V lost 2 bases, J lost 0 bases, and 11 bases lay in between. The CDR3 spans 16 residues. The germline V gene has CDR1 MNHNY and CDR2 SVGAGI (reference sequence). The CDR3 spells CASSYPPILSNQPQHF. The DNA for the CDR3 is TGTGCCAGCAGTTACCCGCCGATCCTTAGCAATCAGCCCCAGCATTTT.

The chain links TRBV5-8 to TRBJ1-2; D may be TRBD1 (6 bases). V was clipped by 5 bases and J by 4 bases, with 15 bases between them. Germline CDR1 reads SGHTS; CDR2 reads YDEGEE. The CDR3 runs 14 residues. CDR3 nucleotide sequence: TGTGCCAGCAGACACACCGGGACATCCTATGGCTACACCTTC. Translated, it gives CASRHTGTSYGYTF.

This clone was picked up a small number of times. This chain's CDR3 is CASSSDSSRNTIYF. In DNA form, the CDR3 reads TGTGCCAGCTCATCGGACAGTAGCCGAAACACCATATATTTT. The rearrangement joins TRBV18 to TRBJ1-3; possibly TRBD1 for D (6 bases). V lost 5 bases and J lost 5, with 13 bases in between. The CDR3 length is 14 residues. Germline V gene data show CDR1 as KGHSH and CDR2 as LQKENI. The whole variable domain, remainder taken from reference TRBV18 and TRBJ1-3, is NAGVMQNPRHLVRRRGQEARLRCSPMKGHSHVYWYRQLPEEGLKFMVYLQKENIIDESGMPKERFSAEFPKEGPSILRIQQVVRGDSAAYFCASSSDSSRNTIYFGEGSWLTVV.

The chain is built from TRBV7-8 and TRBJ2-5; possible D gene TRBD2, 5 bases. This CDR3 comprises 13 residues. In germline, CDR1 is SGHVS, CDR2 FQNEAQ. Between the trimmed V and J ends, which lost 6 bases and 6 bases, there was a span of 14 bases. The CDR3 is CASRRVLGKTQYF. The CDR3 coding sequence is TGTGCCAGCAGAAGGGTTCTCGGGAAGACCCAGTACTTC.